This note documents a single T cell receptor (beta chain) sequence. These data are taken from a study of T cell responses to AZD1222 COVID-19 vaccine. The assay was immunoSEQ multiplex PCR, and TCRdb's table has in-frame clones only and misses some. The data contain 200,000 to 300,000 clones, roughly 93% of them singletons. V dropped 3 bases and J dropped 4 bases, with 16 bases sitting between them. CDR3 length: 15 amino acids. CDR1 is SGHTA and CDR2 is FQGNSA in the germline V gene. The chain has TRBV7-2 and TRBJ2-7; D call uncertain. This receptor was obtained from an adult in good health. This sample comprised peripheral blood, obtained on day 0 of AZD1222 vaccination. The CDR3 DNA follows: TGTGCCAGCAGCTTTAACGCGGTAAAGGGTTACGAGCAGTACTTC. Translated: CASSFNAVKGYEQYF.